Listed below are T cell receptor beta chains from one sample, sequenced in a study of beta chain features in type 1 diabetes. Sequencing was performed with immunoSEQ multiplex PCR; in TCRdb, only in-frame clones are kept and a portion is missing. The sample holds 250,000 to 350,000 clones; over 11% are singletons and the top ten take about 0.016%. The specimen was naive CD4+ T cells from blood. The receptors were sampled from a man aged 25 to 45 with type 1 diabetes. The CDR3 runs from the conserved cysteine through the conserved F or W. The D gene is left open where the match is weak. Expanded clones get a size class; other rows say once, few or many, or leave the size out.

J gene | D gene | V gene | clone size | CDR3 DNA | CDR3 protein
TRBJ1-2 | - | TRBV20-1 | - | TGCAGTGCTATACCAACGGGGAGCTACACCTTC | CSAIPTGSYTF
TRBJ2-1 | TRBD2 | TRBV9 | - | TGTGCCAGCAGCGTGAGCGGGAGAGGAGAGCAGTTCTTC | CASSVSGRGEQFF
TRBJ1-1 | TRBD1 | TRBV6-1 | few | TGTGCCATCAGACCGGGACAGAATACGGCTGGAGCTTTCTTT | CAIRPGQNTAGAFF
TRBJ2-3 | - | TRBV30 | few | TGTGCCTGGAGTGTCAGGAGCACAGATACGCAGTATTTT | CAWSVRSTDTQYF
TRBJ2-4 | - | TRBV18 | - | TGTGCCAGCTCCCCACAAACCCCTGGTCAGCAGGACATTTACTTC | CASSPQTPGQQDIYF
TRBJ2-6 | TRBD2 | TRBV29-1 | few | TGCAGCGTTATGGGAGGGTTCAGCTTCTCTGGGGCCAACGTCCTGACTTTC | CSVMGGFSFSGANVLTF
TRBJ1-1 | - | TRBV30 | - | TGTGCCTATGAACAGGGCAACACTGAAGCTTTCTTT | CAYEQGNTEAFF
TRBJ2-5 | - | TRBV5-1 | - | TGCGCCAGCAGCTTGGAACTAGCTCAAGAGACCCAGTACTTC | CASSLELAQETQYF
TRBJ2-7 | TRBD1 | TRBV4-2 | few | TGTGCCAGCAGCCACGAATCCGGACAGGGGTTCCCCTACGAGCAGTACTTC | CASSHESGQGFPYEQYF
TRBJ2-1 | TRBD2 | TRBV5-1 | few | TGCGCCAGCAGCTTGGCAGCGGGAGCAGTCTACAATGAGCAGTTCTTC | CASSLAAGAVYNEQFF